This T cell receptor (beta chain) was found in a study of shared clonotypes between healthy human individuals. A word on this clone: Its antigen is currently unknown.

The CDR3 is 14 residues long. The germline V gene has CDR1 SGHAT and CDR2 FQDESV (reference sequence). Germline trimming cut 5 bases from V and 5 bases from J; bases unmatched to any gene: 6. Study-wide results and caveats: Incomplete sequencing of sorted subsets was indicated by rarefaction despite large depth. The donor pool, a small one, limited the genetic and exposure-history diversity represented. Generation of non-shared clonotypes was less probable than generation of clonotypes shared by all four donors.

CD8 cells regarded as naive lacked CD45RO, were positively chosen for CCR7, and omitted terminally differentiated effector memory CD45RA+ cells. Assay: immunoSEQ multiplex PCR; the TCRdb copy retains only in-frame clones and omits some. The data contain more than 2 million clones, roughly 95% of them singletons. The sequenced material came from naive CD8+ T cells from PBMCs. The chain couples TRBV11-1 to TRBJ2-5; 9 bases line up with TRBD1. The clonotype was recovered from a man between 18 and 35 years old in good health. Some clones in this sample may be carry-over from other donors' samples. The CDR3 DNA sequence: TGTGCCAGCAGCGTCACAGGGGGCACGGAGACCCAGTACTTC. The encoded protein is CASSVTGGTETQYF.